This TCR beta chain was found in a study of blood T cell repertoires in COVID-19. Study at large: Samples taken during acute and convalescent COVID-19 were collected in the United States, Italy and Spain. Sample material is recorded as cDNA or gDNA derived from T cells, B-cell-depleted T cells, or PBMCs.

In germline, CDR1 is LNHNV, CDR2 YYDKDF (reference sequence). Germline trimming cut 6 bases from V and 1 base from J; bases unmatched to any gene: 5. The CDR3 is made up of 15 amino acids. This clone was observed once. In the original processing: Estimated nucleated cell counts came from reference gene primer amplification. Sequenced by immunoSEQ multiplex PCR; TCRdb stores in-frame clones only, minus some. Clonal size and the V and J genes are those of that table, whereas D and trimming came from the DNA. The data show about 250,000 clones, 85% to 90% seen once. The genes are TRBV15 and TRBJ1-4; 7 positions match TRBD1. The TCR comes from a man older than 75 with acute or convalescent COVID-19. Sequenced material: peripheral blood. CDR3 loop: CATRADRVTNEKLFF. The CDR3 DNA sequence: TGTGCCACCAGGGCCGACAGGGTAACTAATGAAAAACTGTTTTTT.